This paragraph covers one T cell receptor beta chain sequence. Its specificity is unknown. CDR3 length equals 13 residues. Germline V lookup: CDR1 ENHRY, CDR2 SYGVKD. V lost 7 bases and J lost 8; bases outside the gene matches: 6. The source of the sample is a study of CD8 T cells in ankylosing spondylitis. The study, taken as a whole, reports: Disease-linked clones reportedly showed significant enrichment in matched ankylosing spondylitis synovial fluid. In the blood and synovial fluid of reactive arthritis, some motif variants had been previously reported. As for the disease-linked clones, they showed a CD8+ phenotype and occurred at relatively low frequencies in peripheral blood.

Construction of TCR beta libraries was performed using quantitative 5'-RACE with molecular barcodes. MiXCR, run by TCRdb on the 5' RACE reads, gives a single entry per CDR3 protein. Among around 340,000 distinct CDR3 sequences listed, roughly 14% were seen once. This receptor was identified in a male donor with ankylosing spondylitis or in good health (not recorded which). The specimen was blood, either unsorted or a sorted T cell fraction (not recorded which). This sequence joins TRBV10-3 and TRBJ2-1; 9 nucleotides agree with TRBD1. CDR3 loop: CAIKGTGTYEQFF. Here the CDR3 DNA reads TGTGCCATCAAAGGGACAGGGACATATGAGCAGTTCTTC.